This TCR beta chain originates from a study of PD-1 blockade in classical Hodgkin lymphoma. Study conclusions and caveats: The CD4+ diversity rise by C4D1 was clearest in complete responders. Those achieving complete response showed baseline diversity like newly diagnosed patients.

Here immunoSEQ multiplex PCR was the method, and the copy in TCRdb shows in-frame clones only, minus some. The sample has about 13,000 clones, about 82% seen once. A note on this clone: Its target is not known.

This CDR3 is 14 amino acids long. Germline lookup yields CDR1 MDHEN and CDR2 SYDVKM. Trimming cost V 1 base and J 10 bases, with 13 bases left between them. Brentuximab vedotin exposure varied among the patients, all of whom had relapsed after autologous stem cell transplantation. The sequence was obtained from a human donor with classical Hodgkin lymphoma. The chain uses TRBV28 and TRBJ2-2, with D perhaps TRBD2 (5 bases). The specimen comprised peripheral blood mononuclear cells (PBMCs), sampled at baseline. CDR3 sequence: CASSLSFRGLELFF. CDR3 coding DNA: TGTGCCAGCAGTTTATCTTTTCGAGGGTTGGAGCTGTTTTTT. Based on the CDR3 plus reference TRBV28 and TRBJ2-2, the full variable domain is DVKVTQSSRYLVKRTGEKVFLECVQDMDHENMFWYRQDPGLGLRLIYFSYDVKMKEKGDIPEGYSVSREKKERFSLILESASTNQTSMYLCASSLSFRGLELFFGEGSRLTVL.